A single sample gave rise to the 22 T cell receptor beta chains below, sequenced in a study of T cell responses to AZD1222 COVID-19 vaccine. Some clones are missing from TCRdb's copy, which holds only in-frame ones; the method was immunoSEQ multiplex PCR. The table lists some 190,000 clones, just over 85% of them singletons. The sample in question was peripheral blood, obtained on day 0 of AZD1222 vaccination. The receptor source for this set is an adult in good health.

V usage is TRBV27 and J usage is TRBJ2-7; TRBD1 matches 9 bases. J lost 6 bases, V lost 4 bases, and 10 bases had no gene match. The CDR3 runs 15 residues. In germline, CDR1 is MNHEY, CDR2 SMNVEV (reference sequence). The CDR3: CASSWTATGGGEQYF. The CDR3 nucleotides are TGTGCCAGCAGTTGGACCGCGACAGGGGGAGGCGAGCAGTACTTC.

The rearrangement links TRBV28 to TRBJ1-2; D remains ambiguous. Trimming pared 7 bases from V and 4 bases from J, leaving 7 bases between. The germline V gene has CDR1 MDHEN and CDR2 SYDVKM. The CDR3 runs 11 residues. CDR3 region: CASNSRYGYTF. CDR3 bases: TGTGCCAGCAACTCACGCTATGGCTACACCTTC.

The chain recombines TRBV2 with TRBJ2-2; 8 nucleotides align to TRBD1. CDR3 length: 15 amino acids. V was pared by 10 bases and J by 4 bases, with 11 bases of the junction left unmatched. Germline V lookup: CDR1 SNHLY, CDR2 FYNNEI. This CDR3 reads CAIWSRGQSTGELFF. The DNA for the CDR3 is TGTGCCATTTGGTCCAGGGGGCAAAGCACCGGGGAGCTGTTTTTT.

This clone was recorded once. This rearrangement joins TRBV6-1 to TRBJ1-4, with 9 bases fitting TRBD1. The CDR3 has 15 residues. J was trimmed by 9 bases and V by 3 bases; bases with no gene match: 8. Germline CDR1 and CDR2: MNHNS and SASEGT. This CDR3 reads CASSDRDREFQKLFF. In DNA, the CDR3 is TGTGCCAGCAGTGATAGGGACAGGGAGTTCCAAAAACTGTTTTTT.

The chain uses TRBV11-2 and TRBJ2-5; 12 nucleotides agree with TRBD2. Germline CDR1 SGHAT, CDR2 FQNNGV. This CDR3 is built from 16 residues. The junction had 11 bases not matched to a gene; V was cut back by 6 bases and J by 6 bases. CDR3 DNA sequence: TGTGCCAGCAGTCCGTCGTCTAGCGGGGGGGCGAAGACCCAGTACTTC. Its protein product is CASSPSSSGGAKTQYF. Supplemented by reference TRBV11-2 and TRBJ2-5, the full variable domain reads EAGVAQSPRYKIIEKRQSVAFWCNPISGHATLYWYQQILGQGPKLLIQFQNNGVVDDSQLPKDRFSAERLKGVDSTLKIQPAKLEDSAVYLCASSPSSSGGAKTQYFGPGTRLLVL.

V usage is TRBV7-2 and J usage is TRBJ1-1, with 9 bases that match TRBD1. Looked up from germline, CDR1 is SGHTA and CDR2 is FQGNSA. V shed 4 bases and J 1 base; nucleotides not matched to a gene: 7. The CDR3 runs 16 residues. Here the CDR3 DNA reads TGTGCCAGCAGCTCTTTACCGGGACAGGGGAACACTGAAGCTTTCTTT. The encoded protein is CASSSLPGQGNTEAFF.

The gene calls are TRBV30 and TRBJ1-1; no clear D. The germline gives CDR1 GTSNPN, CDR2 SVGIG (reference sequence). V lost 2 bases to trimming and J lost 4 bases, with 14 bases between them. The CDR3 has 14 amino acids. The CDR3 protein is CAWSTAPRATEAFF. CDR3 sequence (DNA): TGTGCCTGGAGTACGGCCCCTAGGGCCACTGAAGCTTTCTTT.

V usage is TRBV3-1 (or the pseudogene TRBV3-2) and J usage is TRBJ2-2, with D uncertain. From germline, CDR1 is LGHDT and CDR2 YNNKEL (reference sequence). V was cut by 5 bases and J by 1 base, with 2 bases left in between. The CDR3 covers 12 residues. The CDR3 loop reads CASSLNTGELFF. DNA of the CDR3: TGTGCCAGCAGCTTGAACACCGGGGAGCTGTTTTTT.

This clone was seen once. J is TRBJ2-7 and V is TRBV30, with 11 bases fitting TRBD1. Trimming took 3 bases from V and 7 from J; bases not matched to a gene: 8. This CDR3 spans 14 amino acids. Germline V gene data show CDR1 as GTSNPN and CDR2 as SVGIG (reference sequence). DNA of the CDR3: TGTGCCTGGAGCCGGGACAGGGGGAAGTGGGAGCAGTACTTC. Translating it yields CAWSRDRGKWEQYF. The variable domain in full, completed from reference TRBV30 and TRBJ2-7, reads SQTIHQWPATLVQPVGSPLSLECTVEGTSNPNLYWYRQAAGRGLQLLFYSVGIGQISSEVPQNLSASRPQDRQFILSSKKLLLSDSGFYLCAWSRDRGKWEQYFGPGTRLTVT.

The chain recombines TRBV28 with TRBJ1-1; no firm D call. Germline V lookup: CDR1 MDHEN, CDR2 SYDVKM. V lost 1 base and J 0 bases, leaving 6 bases between the germline ends. There are 14 residues in the CDR3. CDR3 in amino acids: CASSLLAVNTEAFF. CDR3 sequence (DNA): TGTGCCAGCAGTTTATTGGCAGTGAACACTGAAGCTTTCTTT.

This chain joins TRBV7-9 and TRBJ2-7; 10 nucleotides line up with TRBD1. V shed 6 bases, J shed 3 bases, and the junction held 8 bases outside the gene matches. The CDR3 is made up of 15 amino acids. Germline V gene lookup returns CDR1 SEHNR and CDR2 FQNEAQ (reference sequence). CDR3 nucleotide sequence: TGTGCCAGCAGACAAGGGACAGGGGCCAGCTACGAGCAGTACTTC. This sequence encodes CASRQGTGASYEQYF.

The V call is TRBV4-1, the J call TRBJ1-1; no clear D gene. V lost 0 bases to trimming and J lost 1 base, with 9 bases between them. The CDR3 has 15 amino acids. CDR1 and CDR2 from the germline V gene are MGHRA and YSYEKL. CDR3 residues: CASSQDRQPNTEAFF. As DNA, the CDR3 is TGCGCCAGCAGCCAAGATCGGCAGCCGAACACTGAAGCTTTCTTT.

The rearrangement uses TRBV5-6 and TRBJ2-7; 7 bases line up with TRBD1. Germline values: CDR1 SGHDT, CDR2 YYEEEE. CDR3 length equals 11 residues. Unmatched junction bases numbered 3, after V lost 3 bases and J lost 9 bases. CDR3 sequence reads: CASSSGQSQYF. DNA for the CDR3: TGTGCCAGCAGCTCGGGACAGTCGCAGTACTTC.

J is TRBJ2-7 and V is TRBV7-8, with 11 bases identical to TRBD2. J gave up 2 bases and V 2 bases, and 5 bases lay outside the gene matches. The CDR3 is made up of 16 amino acids. CDR1 and CDR2 (germline): SGHVS, FQNEAQ. CDR3 protein: CASSLFGLAGAYEQYF. In DNA form, the CDR3 reads TGTGCCAGCAGCTTATTCGGACTAGCGGGCGCCTACGAGCAGTACTTC.

This clone was detected a few times. V and J are TRBV15 and TRBJ2-3; 7 bases fit TRBD2. Germline V gene lookup returns CDR1 LNHNV and CDR2 YYDKDF (reference sequence). Trimming took 1 base from V and 9 from J; bases not matched to a gene: 4. The CDR3 is 13 amino acids. In DNA form, the CDR3 reads TGTGCCACCAGCAGAGGGACTAGGGAGACGCAGTATTTT. It yields the protein CATSRGTRETQYF.

This chain links TRBV6-1 with TRBJ2-7, with 7 bases fitting TRBD1. Germline V gene lookup returns CDR1 MNHNS and CDR2 SASEGT. This CDR3 region has 12 residues. Trimming took 3 bases from V and 12 from J; bases not matched to a gene: 8. The CDR3 sequence: CASSENTGASYF. The CDR3, as DNA: TGTGCCAGCAGTGAGAACACAGGGGCTTCGTACTTC.

CDR3 DNA: TGTGCCAGCATAGCGGGGGGGCTTGGCACCGGGGAGCTGTTTTTT. Residues: CASIAGGLGTGELFF. This rearrangement joins TRBV6-5 to TRBJ2-2; TRBD2 agrees at 11 bases. Germline V gene lookup returns CDR1 MNHEY and CDR2 SVGAGI. The CDR3 runs 15 residues. The V gene end was trimmed by 7 bases and the J gene end by 4 bases; junction bases not matched to a gene: 5.

The chain carries TRBV5-1 and TRBJ1-1, with D unresolved. CDR1 is SGHRS, CDR2 YFSETQ, per germline. Trimming stripped 0 bases from V and 8 bases from J, with 14 bases between. This CDR3 comprises 14 residues. CDR3 protein: CASSLARVGSEAFF. CDR3 DNA sequence: TGCGCCAGCAGCTTGGCTCGTGTTGGTTCCGAAGCTTTCTTT. Supplemented by reference TRBV5-1 and TRBJ1-1, the full variable domain reads KAGVTQTPRYLIKTRGQQVTLSCSPISGHRSVSWYQQTPGQGLQFLFEYFSETQRNKGNFPGRFSGRQFSNSRSEMNVSTLELGDSALYLCASSLARVGSEAFFGQGTRLTVV.

The CDR3 region has the DNA TGTGCCAGCCGACCAGACAGGGGAAATAGCAATCAGCCCCAGCATTTT. The encoded protein is CASRPDRGNSNQPQHF. The J gene is TRBJ1-5, the V gene TRBV2; 8 bases agree with TRBD1. Germline V gives CDR1 SNHLY, CDR2 FYNNEI. The junction had 9 bases not matched to a gene; V was cut back by 8 bases and J by 0 bases. The CDR3 loop spans 16 amino acids.

This clone was detected a few times. The chain carries TRBV7-8 and TRBJ1-2; a possible D gene is TRBD1 (5 bases). Germline V gene sequence: CDR1 SGHVS, CDR2 FQNEAQ. The CDR3 sequence is 13 residues long. Trimming cost V 7 bases and J 7 bases, with 16 bases left between them. The CDR3 DNA is TGTGCCAGCAACTCGGGCAGGGAAATTGGCTACACCTTC. It codes for CASNSGREIGYTF.

The V and J genes are TRBV20-1 and TRBJ1-2; 9 bases align to TRBD1. The CDR3 has 13 residues. CDR1 and CDR2 (germline): DFQATT, SNEGSKA (reference sequence). V dropped 3 bases and J dropped 5; count of bases not matched to a gene: 4. The CDR3 coding sequence is TGCAGTGCTAGTCCCGGGACAGGGTATGGCTACACCTTC. It specifies CSASPGTGYGYTF.

This chain uses TRBV6-6 with TRBJ2-7; TRBD2 agrees at 7 bases. V shed 5 bases and J 0 bases; nucleotides not matched to a gene: 7. Germline values: CDR1 MNHNY, CDR2 SVGAGI (reference sequence). There are 15 residues in the CDR3. The CDR3 nucleotides read TGTGCCAGCAGTCCCCGGGGGGTCCCCTCCTACGAGCAGTACTTC. This gives the protein CASSPRGVPSYEQYF.